These 2 T cell receptor beta chains originate from one sample sequenced in a study of graft-versus-host responses after intestinal transplantation (dated by TCRdb to the early 2020s). Taken with the paper, the label for time point translates to: cells obtained before transplantation from donor or recipient. No cognate antigen is known for these TCRs. The library was obtained by the immunoSEQ multiplex PCR assay. TCRdb limited this immuneACCESS table to in-frame rearrangements with V and J called. A share of clones is missing; checked studies link under half to unresolved V genes, and the rest is unexplained. The sample has about 94,000 clones on record, 75% to 95% of them singletons. The ten top clones hold 0.5% of the sample. The specimen comprised unstimulated CD8+ T cells sorted from spleen or lymph node cells, sampled before intestinal transplant. These receptors were collected from a human donor who received an intestinal transplant.

The rearrangement joins TRBV12-5 to TRBJ1-1, with TRBD1 matching over 7 bases. The length of the CDR3 is 14 residues. After removal of 1 base from V and 5 bases from J, the junction contained 4 bases not matched to a gene. CDR1 and CDR2 (germline): LGHNT, FRNRAP. CDR3: CASGLGSTGTEAFF. The CDR3 DNA follows: TGTGCTAGTGGTTTGGGATCGACAGGGACTGAAGCTTTCTTT.

The chain carries TRBV4-3 and TRBJ1-2; TRBD1 might be the D (6 bases). This CDR3 comprises 15 residues. In germline, CDR1 is LGHNA, CDR2 YSLEER. Trimming shortened V by 3 bases and J by 3 bases, and 14 bases separated the two germline ends. The CDR3 nucleotides read TGCGCCAGCAGCCAGGATACAGGGATCGACTATGGCTACACCTTC. Its protein product is CASSQDTGIDYGYTF.